Presented here are 24 T cell receptor beta chains from one specimen sequenced in a study of blood T cells in healthy people across ages. Combining a sample-barcoded 5' primer with a J-beta primer mix, a second PCR ran for roughly 6 to 12 cycles. TCRdb re-derived calls from the 5' RACE reads in MiXCR, one entry per CDR3 protein. The table includes around 1,800,000 distinct CDR3 sequences, roughly two fifths detected once. Sequencing input: blood. The receptors here all came from a human donor in good health.

Only a few counts were recorded for this clonotype. The V call is TRBV6-6, the J call TRBJ2-1; 11 bases fit TRBD1. The trim removed 2 bases at V and 7 bases at J, leaving 4 bases unmatched. CDR1 is MNHNY and CDR2 is SVGAGI in the germline V gene (reference sequence). The length of the CDR3 is 15 residues. The CDR3 DNA sequence: TGTGCCAGCAGTTACGGGACAGGGGGGAAGAATGAGCAGTTCTTC. As protein: CASSYGTGGKNEQFF.

Details on this clonotype: The junction departs from germline at one end; a sequencing error may be responsible. The rearrangement joins TRBV6-1 to TRBJ2-1, with TRBD2 matching 8 bases. Germline V gives CDR1 MNHNS, CDR2 SASEGT. CDR3 size: 15 residues. The CDR3 DNA reads as TGTGCCAGCTCCCATGGTAGCGGGGTATACAATGAGCGGTTCTTC. Residues: CASSHGSGVYNERFF.

This sequence joins TRBV19 and TRBJ1-5; 9 bases match TRBD1. Trimming at V came to 4 bases and at J to 3 bases, leaving 13 bases not matched to a gene. Germline-derived CDR1 and CDR2 are LNHDA and SQIVND (reference sequence). This CDR3 comprises 18 residues. For the CDR3, the DNA is TGTGCCAGTAGTACCTCGCTCACAGGGGGCAACATCAATCAGCCCCAGCATTTT. It encodes CASSTSLTGGNINQPQHF.

The CDR3 DNA is TGTGCCTGGAGTGGGGTGGCAGGGTCCCGTGAAGCTTTCTTT. It specifies CAWSGVAGSREAFF. The gene calls are TRBV30 and TRBJ1-1, with TRBD1 as a possible D gene (5 bases). The CDR3 totals 14 residues. Between the trimmed V and J ends, which lost 1 base and 7 bases, there was a span of 16 bases. From germline, CDR1 is GTSNPN and CDR2 SVGIG (reference sequence).

The gene calls are TRBV4-3 and TRBJ1-3, with 10 nucleotides matching TRBD1. This CDR3 has 16 residues. CDR1 LGHNA and CDR2 YSLEER come from the germline V gene. The J segment lost 6 bases and the V segment lost 2 bases, leaving 7 bases of the junction unmatched. CDR3 loop: CASSQNPGTGANTIYF. Written as DNA, the CDR3 is TGCGCCAGCAGCCAAAACCCCGGGACAGGGGCAAACACCATATATTTT.

This clonotype came up a few times. The chain has TRBV7-2 and TRBJ2-1; D uncertain. The V gene lost 1 base and the J gene lost 5 bases, with 6 bases spanning the gap. CDR3 length equals 13 residues. The germline CDR1 and CDR2 sequences are SGHTA and FQGNSA. CDR3: CASSLEAHNEQFF. CDR3 sequence (DNA): TGTGCCAGCAGCTTAGAGGCGCACAATGAGCAGTTCTTC. Combining the CDR3 with reference TRBV7-2 and TRBJ2-1 gives the whole variable domain GAGVSQSPSNKVTEKGKDVELRCDPISGHTALYWYRQSLGQGLEFLIYFQGNSAPDKSGLPSDRFSAERTGGSVSTLTIQRTQQEDSAVYLCASSLEAHNEQFFGPGTRLTVL.

This chain connects TRBV7-2 to TRBJ1-6; 9 bases are shared with TRBD1. The CDR3 consists of 18 residues. Germline V gene data show CDR1 as SGHTA and CDR2 as FQGNSA. With V trimmed by 0 bases and J by 6 bases, 9 bases remained unmatched. The CDR3 region has the DNA TGTGCCAGCAGCTTAGCACGGGGACAGGGAACGGTTAATTCACCCCTCCACTTT. Its protein is CASSLARGQGTVNSPLHF.

In its sample, this clonotype was seen a few times. J is TRBJ2-4 and V is TRBV7-9, with 7 bases aligning to TRBD1. Germline CDR1 reads SEHNR; CDR2 reads FQNEAQ (reference sequence). The CDR3 is 16 residues long. V trimming: 3 bases; J trimming: 4 bases; junction bases outside the gene matches: 9. The CDR3: CASSLQRPGQKNIQYF. In nucleotides, the CDR3 is TGTGCCAGCAGCTTGCAACGGCCGGGACAGAAAAACATTCAGTACTTC.

The V call is TRBV7-2, the J call TRBJ2-3; D gene uncertain. The CDR3 consists of 14 residues. V gave up 5 bases and J gave up 6 bases, with 15 bases separating them. Per the germline V gene, CDR1 is SGHTA and CDR2 is FQGNSA. In DNA form, the CDR3 reads TGTGCCAGCAGCCTGCTGCAGGCCTTGGATACGCAGTATTTT. Amino acid sequence: CASSLLQALDTQYF.

The V and J genes are TRBV7-9 and TRBJ2-1; the match to TRBD2 covers 7 bases. Germline CDR1 is SEHNR and CDR2 is FQNEAQ (reference sequence). V shed 5 bases and J 3 bases; nucleotides not matched to a gene: 10. The CDR3 totals 16 residues. This CDR3 is CASSQAGKDYYNEQFF. CDR3 DNA: TGTGCCAGCAGCCAAGCGGGGAAGGACTACTACAATGAGCAGTTCTTC. The full variable domain, its missing parts supplied by reference TRBV7-9 and TRBJ2-1, is DTGVSQNPRHKITKRGQNVTFRCDPISEHNRLYWYRQTLGQGPEFLTYFQNEAQLEKSRLLSDRFSAERPKGSFSTLEIQRTEQGDSAMYLCASSQAGKDYYNEQFFGPGTRLTVL.

This clonotype has a handful of counts. The chain links TRBV20-1 to TRBJ1-6; D is unclear. This CDR3 is 12 amino acids long. V was trimmed by 3 bases and J by 10 bases, leaving 10 bases between them. Germline V gene lookup returns CDR1 DFQATT and CDR2 SNEGSKA (reference sequence). The CDR3 protein is CSASEGSSPLHF. CDR3 DNA sequence: TGCAGTGCTAGTGAGGGAAGCTCACCCCTCCACTTT.

The CDR3 reads CASSLSVRAGGADTQYF. The CDR3 bases are TGTGCCAGCAGTTTATCAGTACGAGCAGGGGGCGCAGATACGCAGTATTTT. This chain uses TRBV28 with TRBJ2-3, with 8 nucleotides matching TRBD1. With V trimmed by 1 base and J by 4 bases, 10 bases remained unmatched. CDR1 and CDR2 from the germline V gene are MDHEN and SYDVKM. The CDR3 totals 17 residues.

The gene calls are TRBV20-1 and TRBJ2-1, with TRBD2 as a possible D gene (5 bases). V was cut by 3 bases and J by 1 base, with 10 bases left in between. There are 14 residues in the CDR3. The germline gives CDR1 DFQATT, CDR2 SNEGSKA (reference sequence). The CDR3 region is CSAREAKSYNEQFF. The CDR3 DNA follows: TGCAGTGCTAGGGAGGCGAAATCCTACAATGAGCAGTTCTTC.

This chain connects TRBV6-5 to TRBJ1-4, with no clear D. Germline V lookup: CDR1 MNHEY, CDR2 SVGAGI. V was clipped by 0 bases and J by 8 bases, with 10 bases between them. The CDR3 has 14 residues. The CDR3 here is CASSYSSQGEKLFF. The CDR3 DNA is TGTGCCAGCAGTTACTCGAGTCAAGGAGAAAAACTGTTTTTT.

This clonotype was counted between two and nine times. The rearrangement uses TRBV7-9 and TRBJ2-5; D perhaps matches TRBD1 (5 bases). CDR1 is SEHNR and CDR2 is FQNEAQ in the germline V gene (reference sequence). The CDR3 totals 15 residues. V gave up 0 bases and J gave up 1 base, with 9 bases separating them. The DNA for the CDR3 is TGTGCCAGCAGCTTAGCTCTGGGGCGCCAAGAGACCCAGTACTTC. It codes for CASSLALGRQETQYF.

As for this clonotype: A read error may produce the germline difference seen at one junction end. The V gene is TRBV7-9, the J gene TRBJ1-5; D gene uncertain. Germline loops: CDR1 SEHNR, CDR2 FQNEAQ (reference sequence). The CDR3 is 13 amino acids. This CDR3 is CAGSLDDDQPQHF. The DNA of the CDR3 is TGTGCCGGCAGCTTAGATGATGACCAGCCCCAGCATTTT.

The gene calls are TRBV7-4 and TRBJ1-5, with D tentatively TRBD1 (5 bases). V was clipped by 4 bases and J by 4 bases, with 14 bases between them. Germline V gene data show CDR1 as SGHVT and CDR2 as SQSDAQ. This CDR3 contains 15 residues. Here the CDR3 reads CASSSNYRLNQPQHF. The CDR3, as DNA: TGTGCCAGCAGCTCAAATTACAGGTTAAATCAGCCCCAGCATTTT. The complete variable domain, with remaining parts taken from reference TRBV7-4 and TRBJ1-5, reads GAGVSQSPRYKVAKRGRDVALRCDSISGHVTLYWYRQTLGQGSEVLTYSQSDAQRDKSGRPSGRFSAERPERSVSTLKIQRTEQGDSAVYLCASSSNYRLNQPQHFGDGTRLSIL.

This clonotype was found a few times. This chain uses TRBV4-2 with TRBJ2-3; D ambiguous. Trimming stripped 0 bases from V and 4 bases from J, with 11 bases between. Germline values: CDR1 LGHNA, CDR2 YNFKEQ. This CDR3 has 15 amino acids. The CDR3 sequence is CASSQDGQASDTQYF. The CDR3 coding sequence is TGTGCCAGCAGCCAAGATGGGCAGGCCTCAGATACGCAGTATTTT.

This clonotype was detected only a few times. The chain uses TRBV6-5 and TRBJ2-1; 8 bases align to TRBD1. The germline V gene encodes CDR1 MNHEY and CDR2 SVGAGI. V trimming: 7 bases; J trimming: 0 bases; junction bases outside the gene matches: 5. The CDR3 spans 15 residues. CDR3 protein: CASTEDRDSYNEQFF. DNA for the CDR3: TGTGCCAGCACTGAGGACAGGGACTCCTACAATGAGCAGTTCTTC.

The chain joins TRBV5-6 to TRBJ2-5; 13 nucleotides line up with TRBD2. Per germline, CDR1 SGHDT and CDR2 YYEEEE. J was trimmed by 4 bases and V by 6 bases; bases with no gene match: 3. This CDR3 region has 14 residues. This CDR3 is CASKLAGGRETQYF. CDR3 sequence (DNA): TGTGCCAGCAAACTAGCGGGAGGGCGAGAGACCCAGTACTTC.

The sample holds a few counts of this clonotype. This sequence joins TRBV20-1 and TRBJ1-1; D uncertain. The V gene's germline CDR1 is DFQATT and CDR2 SNEGSKA (reference sequence). The V and J ends lost 6 bases and 0 bases respectively, with 14 bases between them. CDR3 length equals 14 residues. Here the CDR3 DNA reads TGCAGTGCCCCCGATGTGGCACTGAACACTGAAGCTTTCTTT. Translating gives CSAPDVALNTEAFF.

This clonotype was seen only a few times. This chain joins TRBV15 and TRBJ2-7; either TRBD1 or TRBD2 may supply D (5 bases each). The CDR3 extends over 16 amino acids. The V end was cut by 0 bases, the J end by 7 bases, with 19 bases between. The germline gives CDR1 LNHNV, CDR2 YYDKDF (reference sequence). This CDR3 reads CATSRDRGVISDEQYF. CDR3 in DNA: TGTGCCACCAGCAGAGATCGAGGGGTAATATCGGATGAGCAGTACTTC.

This clonotype appeared a single time. This rearrangement joins TRBV29-1 to TRBJ1-2; D possibly corresponds to TRBD1 (5 bases). The CDR3 length is 14 residues. Germline CDR1 reads SQVTM; CDR2 reads ANQGSEA. Trimming left V 0 bases short and J 0 bases short, with 8 bases between. CDR3: CSVEEGGTNYGYTF. The CDR3 DNA reads TGCAGCGTTGAAGAGGGGGGGACTAACTATGGCTACACCTTC.

Remarks on this clonotype: The germline gene is not matched at one end of the junction; a read error may be the cause. This chain joins TRBV4-1 and TRBJ2-7; weak D call: TRBD2 (7 bases). This CDR3 spans 13 amino acids. The germline V gene has CDR1 MGHRA and CDR2 YSYEKL. The CDR3 reads CASSPSGGYERYF. The CDR3 DNA reads TGCGCCAGCAGCCCCTCGGGGGGCTACGAGCGGTACTTC.